A selection of T cell receptor beta chains follows, all from one sample in a study of shared clonotypes between healthy human individuals. Data came from immunoSEQ multiplex PCR; TCRdb stores just in-frame clones and leaves some out. The sample carries fewer than 2.5 million clones, more than 85% recorded once. Material for sequencing was naive CD4+ T cells from PBMCs. These receptors were collected from a man younger than 35 in good health. Some clones in this sample may be carry-over from other donors' samples. CDR3s include the opening cysteine and the closing phenylalanine or tryptophan. Fields, in order: D gene, clone size, J gene, V gene, CDR3 DNA, CDR3 protein. A D gene is named only where the DNA matches it firmly. Only some rows state a clone size, as once, few, many or a class for expanded clones.

D gene: .
clone size: .
J gene: TRBJ1-1
V gene: TRBV7-9
CDR3 DNA: TGTGCCAGCAGCCCGCGACCGGGGTCGGACACTGAAGCTTTCTTT
CDR3 protein: CASSPRPGSDTEAFF

D gene: TRBD2
clone size: .
J gene: TRBJ2-7
V gene: TRBV7-3
CDR3 DNA: TGTGCCAGCAGCCCTATGGGGGGGAGGTCCTACGAGCAGTACTTC
CDR3 protein: CASSPMGGRSYEQYF

D gene: TRBD2
clone size: .
J gene: TRBJ2-1
V gene: TRBV9
CDR3 DNA: TGTGCCAGCAGCGTAGCTGGGGTAGCGGGGAGGATGAGCTCCTACAATGAGCAGTTCTTC
CDR3 protein: CASSVAGVAGRMSSYNEQFF

D gene: .
clone size: few
J gene: TRBJ1-5
V gene: TRBV5-5
CDR3 DNA: TGTGCCAGCAGCTTGGACCCTTTGCAGCCCCAGCATTTT
CDR3 protein: CASSLDPLQPQHF

D gene: .
clone size: .
J gene: TRBJ2-1
V gene: TRBV5-1
CDR3 DNA: TGCGCCAGCAGCCTGTTTTTTGACTCCACAGGTGAGCAGTTCTTC
CDR3 protein: CASSLFFDSTGEQFF

D gene: .
clone size: .
J gene: TRBJ2-7
V gene: TRBV18
CDR3 DNA: TGTGCCAGCTCACTTAGACAGGGACTTCTCTACGAGCAGTACTTC
CDR3 protein: CASSLRQGLLYEQYF

D gene: .
clone size: .
J gene: TRBJ1-1
V gene: TRBV28
CDR3 DNA: TGTGCCAGCAGTTTAATAAGCACCCTACCCGTGGACACTGAAGCTTTCTTT
CDR3 protein: CASSLISTLPVDTEAFF

D gene: .
clone size: .
J gene: TRBJ2-3
V gene: TRBV7-6
CDR3 DNA: TGTGCCAGCAGCTTGCCTACGGGCACAGATACGCAGTATTTT
CDR3 protein: CASSLPTGTDTQYF

D gene: TRBD1
clone size: .
J gene: TRBJ1-1
V gene: TRBV28
CDR3 DNA: TGTGCCAGCAGTCTTCACACAGGGGGCTCGACTGAAGCTTTCTTT
CDR3 protein: CASSLHTGGSTEAFF

D gene: .
clone size: once
J gene: TRBJ2-7
V gene: TRBV27
CDR3 DNA: TGTGCCAGCAGTTTATTCCGAGGGGGGGTAGGAGCCTACGAGCAGTACTTC
CDR3 protein: CASSLFRGGVGAYEQYF

D gene: .
clone size: .
J gene: TRBJ1-5
V gene: TRBV2
CDR3 DNA: TGTGCCAGCAGTGGAGGGCAACACGGGCAGCCCCAGCATTTT
CDR3 protein: CASSGGQHGQPQHF

D gene: .
clone size: .
J gene: TRBJ2-3
V gene: TRBV7-3
CDR3 DNA: TGTGCCAGCAGCCCCCAGGACAGCTCAGCAGATACGCAGTATTTT
CDR3 protein: CASSPQDSSADTQYF

D gene: .
clone size: .
J gene: TRBJ2-7
V gene: TRBV4-1
CDR3 DNA: TGCGCCAGCAGCCAAGATAGTTGGGGCGGCCCCTACGAGCAGTACTTC
CDR3 protein: CASSQDSWGGPYEQYF

D gene: TRBD2
clone size: once
J gene: TRBJ2-5
V gene: TRBV4-2
CDR3 DNA: TGTGCCAGCAGCCAGCCGGGACTAGCGGGCCGGCCTAAAGGAGAGACCCAGTACTTC
CDR3 protein: CASSQPGLAGRPKGETQYF

D gene: .
clone size: .
J gene: TRBJ1-1
V gene: TRBV29-1
CDR3 DNA: TGCAGCGTTGGGAGGGGCTCCAACACTGAAGCTTTCTTT
CDR3 protein: CSVGRGSNTEAFF

D gene: .
clone size: few
J gene: TRBJ1-1
V gene: TRBV6-5
CDR3 DNA: TGTGCCAGCTGCTTCCGGGACTCGACTGAAGCTTTCTTT
CDR3 protein: CASCFRDSTEAFF

D gene: .
clone size: .
J gene: TRBJ1-1
V gene: TRBV7-2
CDR3 DNA: TGTGCCAGCAGCTTATATGTCGGGGCCCGAGGTGGGAATCCCACTGAAGCTTTCTTT
CDR3 protein: CASSLYVGARGGNPTEAFF

D gene: .
clone size: .
J gene: TRBJ2-7
V gene: TRBV14
CDR3 DNA: TGTGCCAGCAGCCCCTTCAAGTCGGGACTCATGGTCGACGAGCAGTACTTC
CDR3 protein: CASSPFKSGLMVDEQYF

D gene: .
clone size: .
J gene: TRBJ2-3
V gene: TRBV30
CDR3 DNA: TGTGCCTGGAGTCCCGACCTGATCACAGATACGCAGTATTTT
CDR3 protein: CAWSPDLITDTQYF

D gene: .
clone size: .
J gene: TRBJ2-2
V gene: TRBV7-3
CDR3 DNA: TGTGCCAGCAGCTTGGGCCCGAGGGAGCTGTTTTTT
CDR3 protein: CASSLGPRELFF

D gene: TRBD1
clone size: .
J gene: TRBJ1-2
V gene: TRBV6-5
CDR3 DNA: TGTGCCAGCAGTTTACGGCAGGGGGGCTATGGCTACACCTTC
CDR3 protein: CASSLRQGGYGYTF

D gene: .
clone size: .
J gene: TRBJ1-4
V gene: TRBV5-1
CDR3 DNA: TGCGCCAGCAGCTTGACTGTTAATGAAAAACTGTTTTTT
CDR3 protein: CASSLTVNEKLFF

D gene: TRBD2
clone size: .
J gene: TRBJ2-1
V gene: TRBV10-3
CDR3 DNA: TGTGCCATCAGCCTAGCGGGAGGAAACTACAATGAGCAGTTCTTC
CDR3 protein: CAISLAGGNYNEQFF

D gene: TRBD2
clone size: .
J gene: TRBJ2-2
V gene: TRBV7-3
CDR3 DNA: TGTGCCAGCAGCTTAGTAGCGGGAGCGCTCGGGGAGCTGTTTTTT
CDR3 protein: CASSLVAGALGELFF

D gene: .
clone size: .
J gene: TRBJ2-2
V gene: TRBV2
CDR3 DNA: TGTGCCAGCAGTACAACAGGCGCACCCACCGGGGAGCTGTTTTTT
CDR3 protein: CASSTTGAPTGELFF

D gene: .
clone size: .
J gene: TRBJ1-2
V gene: TRBV28
CDR3 DNA: TGTGCCAGCTGGGCCTTAGTTAGAGGTTTTACTTCCTATGGCTACACCTTC
CDR3 protein: CASWALVRGFTSYGYTF

D gene: TRBD1
clone size: .
J gene: TRBJ1-4
V gene: TRBV28
CDR3 DNA: TGTGCCAGCAGTTTGAGCGGGACAGTGACTTTT
CDR3 protein: CASSLSGTVTF

D gene: .
clone size: few
J gene: TRBJ1-5
V gene: TRBV19
CDR3 DNA: TGTGCCAGTAGTGATCCCACGGCGAGCAATCAGCCCCAGCATTTT
CDR3 protein: CASSDPTASNQPQHF

D gene: TRBD1
clone size: once
J gene: TRBJ2-1
V gene: TRBV18
CDR3 DNA: TGTGCCAGCTCAGAGGACAGGGCCAATGAGCAGTTCTTC
CDR3 protein: CASSEDRANEQFF

D gene: TRBD2
clone size: .
J gene: TRBJ2-7
V gene: TRBV5-1
CDR3 DNA: TGCGCCAGCAGCCGGGTAGCGGGAGGGAACTCCTACGAGCAGTACTTC
CDR3 protein: CASSRVAGGNSYEQYF

D gene: .
clone size: .
J gene: TRBJ2-7
V gene: TRBV14
CDR3 DNA: TGTGCCAGCAGCCAGAGGCAGGGAATCTCCTACGAGCAGTACTTC
CDR3 protein: CASSQRQGISYEQYF

D gene: TRBD1
clone size: .
J gene: TRBJ2-3
V gene: TRBV6-5
CDR3 DNA: TGTGCCAGCAGGGGACAGAGCACAGATACGCAGTATTTT
CDR3 protein: CASRGQSTDTQYF

D gene: .
clone size: .
J gene: TRBJ2-5
V gene: TRBV15
CDR3 DNA: TGTGCCACCAGCAGAGCCCGGGACACGCAAGAGACCCAGTACTTC
CDR3 protein: CATSRARDTQETQYF

D gene: .
clone size: .
J gene: TRBJ1-1
V gene: TRBV29-1
CDR3 DNA: TGCAGCGTTGCCCAATTATTGGGCACTGAAGCTTTCTTT
CDR3 protein: CSVAQLLGTEAFF

D gene: TRBD2
clone size: .
J gene: TRBJ2-3
V gene: TRBV10-3
CDR3 DNA: TGTGCCATCAGTGGTAGCGGGAGAGTGACAGATACGCAGTATTTT
CDR3 protein: CAISGSGRVTDTQYF

D gene: .
clone size: .
J gene: TRBJ1-1
V gene: TRBV5-1
CDR3 DNA: TGCGCCAGCAGCTTGGTACGGGGCTCGGAGGTCACTGAAGCTTTCTTT
CDR3 protein: CASSLVRGSEVTEAFF

D gene: .
clone size: once
J gene: TRBJ2-7
V gene: TRBV29-1
CDR3 DNA: TGCAGCGTTGGGACCCCGGACAGCCGCTCCTACGAGCAGTACTTC
CDR3 protein: CSVGTPDSRSYEQYF

D gene: TRBD2
clone size: .
J gene: TRBJ2-7
V gene: TRBV14
CDR3 DNA: TGTGCCAGCAGCCTTCTAGCGGGAGCGTCGGACGAGCAGTACTTC
CDR3 protein: CASSLLAGASDEQYF

D gene: TRBD2
clone size: .
J gene: TRBJ2-1
V gene: TRBV11-2
CDR3 DNA: TGTGCCAGCAGCCCCGGGACTAGCGGGATTAATGAGCAGTTCTTC
CDR3 protein: CASSPGTSGINEQFF

D gene: .
clone size: .
J gene: TRBJ1-1
V gene: TRBV7-2
CDR3 DNA: TGTGCCAGCAGCTTAATAACAGGGTTCACTGAAGCTTTCTTT
CDR3 protein: CASSLITGFTEAFF

D gene: TRBD1
clone size: .
J gene: TRBJ1-2
V gene: TRBV6-5
CDR3 DNA: TGTGCCAGTTGGACAGGGGGCAACTATGGCTACACCTTC
CDR3 protein: CASWTGGNYGYTF

D gene: .
clone size: .
J gene: TRBJ2-7
V gene: TRBV5-1
CDR3 DNA: TGCGCCAGCAGCCCGCAGTTGAGGGGCATCGACGAGCAGTACTTC
CDR3 protein: CASSPQLRGIDEQYF